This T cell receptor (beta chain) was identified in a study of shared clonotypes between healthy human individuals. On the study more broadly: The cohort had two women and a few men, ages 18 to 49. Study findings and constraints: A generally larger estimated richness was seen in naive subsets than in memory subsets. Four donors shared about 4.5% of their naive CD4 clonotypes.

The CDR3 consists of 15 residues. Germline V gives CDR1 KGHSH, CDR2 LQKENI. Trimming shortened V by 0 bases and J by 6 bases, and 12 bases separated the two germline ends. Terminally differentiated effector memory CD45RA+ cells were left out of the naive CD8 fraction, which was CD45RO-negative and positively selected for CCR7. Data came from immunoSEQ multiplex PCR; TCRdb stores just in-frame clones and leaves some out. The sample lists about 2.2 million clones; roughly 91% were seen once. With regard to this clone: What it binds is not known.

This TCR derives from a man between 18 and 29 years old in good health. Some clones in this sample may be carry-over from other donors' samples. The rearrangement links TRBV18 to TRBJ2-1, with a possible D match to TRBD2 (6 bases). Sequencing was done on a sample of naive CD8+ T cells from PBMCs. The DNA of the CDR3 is TGTGCCAGCTCACCACCGTCTAGCGTCTTCAATGAGCAGTTCTTC. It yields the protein CASSPPSSVFNEQFF.